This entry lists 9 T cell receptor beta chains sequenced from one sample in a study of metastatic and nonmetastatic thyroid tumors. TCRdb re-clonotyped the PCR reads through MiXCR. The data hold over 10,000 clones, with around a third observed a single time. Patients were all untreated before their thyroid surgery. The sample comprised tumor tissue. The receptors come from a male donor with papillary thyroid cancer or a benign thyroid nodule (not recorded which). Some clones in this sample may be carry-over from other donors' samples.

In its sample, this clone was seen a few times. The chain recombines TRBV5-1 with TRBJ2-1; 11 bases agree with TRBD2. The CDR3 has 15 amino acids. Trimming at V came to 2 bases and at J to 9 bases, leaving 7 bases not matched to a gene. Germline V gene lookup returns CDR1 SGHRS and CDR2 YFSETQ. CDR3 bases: TGCGCCAGCAGCTTAACTAGCGGGAGTACACCTGAGCAGTTCTTC. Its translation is CASSLTSGSTPEQFF.

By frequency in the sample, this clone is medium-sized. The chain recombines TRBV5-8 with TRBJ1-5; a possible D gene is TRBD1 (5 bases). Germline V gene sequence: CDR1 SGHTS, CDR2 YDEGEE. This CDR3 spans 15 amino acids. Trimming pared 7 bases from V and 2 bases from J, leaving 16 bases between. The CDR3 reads CASEYGEGGNQPQHF. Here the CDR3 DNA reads TGTGCCAGCGAGTACGGGGAAGGGGGCAATCAGCCCCAGCATTTT.

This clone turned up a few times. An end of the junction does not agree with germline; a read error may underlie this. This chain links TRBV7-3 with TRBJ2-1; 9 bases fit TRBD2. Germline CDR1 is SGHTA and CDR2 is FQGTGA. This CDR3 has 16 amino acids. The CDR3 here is CASSLIAGAPYSEQFF. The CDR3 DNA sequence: TGTGCCAGCAGCTTAATAGCGGGAGCACCCTACAGTGAGCAGTTCTTC.

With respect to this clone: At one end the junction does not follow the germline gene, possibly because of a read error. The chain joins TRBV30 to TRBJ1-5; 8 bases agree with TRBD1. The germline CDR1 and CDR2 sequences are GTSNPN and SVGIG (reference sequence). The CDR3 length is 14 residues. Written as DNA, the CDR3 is TGTGCCTGGTCCTGCAGGGGGCTGCATCAGCCCCAGCACTTT. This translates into CAWSCRGLHQPQHF. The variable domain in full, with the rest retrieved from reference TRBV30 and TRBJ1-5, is SQTIHQWPATLVQPVGSPLSLECTVEGTSNPNLYWYRQAAGRGLQLLFYSVGIGQISSEVPQNLSASRPQDRQFILSSKKLLLSDSGFYLCAWSCRGLHQPQHFGDGTRLSIL.

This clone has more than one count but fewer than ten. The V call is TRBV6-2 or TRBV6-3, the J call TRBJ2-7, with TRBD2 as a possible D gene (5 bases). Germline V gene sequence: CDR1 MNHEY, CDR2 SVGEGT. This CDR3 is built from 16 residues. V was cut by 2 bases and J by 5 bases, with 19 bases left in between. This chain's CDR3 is CASSYHGNRASHEQYF. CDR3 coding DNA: TGTGCCAGCAGTTACCACGGGAATAGGGCGTCCCACGAGCAGTACTTC.

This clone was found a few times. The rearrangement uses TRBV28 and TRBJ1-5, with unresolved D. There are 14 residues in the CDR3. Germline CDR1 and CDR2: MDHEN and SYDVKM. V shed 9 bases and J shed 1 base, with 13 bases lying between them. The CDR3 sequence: CASTGWGSNQPQHF. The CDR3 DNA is TGTGCCAGTACGGGGTGGGGAAGCAATCAGCCCCAGCATTTT.

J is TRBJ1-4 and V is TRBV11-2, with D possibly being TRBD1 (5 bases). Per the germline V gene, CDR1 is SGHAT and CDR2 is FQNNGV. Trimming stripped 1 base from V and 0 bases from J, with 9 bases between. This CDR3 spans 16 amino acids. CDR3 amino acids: CASSLGQISTNEKLFF. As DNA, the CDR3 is TGTGCCAGCAGCTTAGGACAGATTTCAACTAATGAAAAACTGTTTTTT.

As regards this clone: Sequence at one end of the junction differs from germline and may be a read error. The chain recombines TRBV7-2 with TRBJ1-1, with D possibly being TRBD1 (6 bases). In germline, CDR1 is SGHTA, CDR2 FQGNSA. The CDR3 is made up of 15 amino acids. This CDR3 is CANSSARGRETEAFF. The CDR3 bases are TGTGCCAACAGCTCCGCCAGGGGACGAGAGACTGAAGCTTTCTTT.

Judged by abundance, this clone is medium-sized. The CDR3 sequence: CASSLETGPDEKLFF. CDR3 nucleotides: TGTGCCAGCAGCTTAGAGACAGGCCCCGATGAAAAACTGTTTTTT. The chain joins TRBV7-6 to TRBJ1-4; D might be TRBD1 (6 bases). The CDR3 has 15 amino acids. The ends were cut back, 1 base at V and 6 bases at J, with 12 bases in the middle. From germline, CDR1 is SGHVS and CDR2 FNYEAQ.